The 12 T cell receptor beta chains in this list originate from one sample, sequenced in a study of CD8 T cells in Susac syndrome. Reverse transcription used about 0.45 to 1 ug RNA and random hexamers. TCRdb re-analysed the immunoSEQ multiplex PCR reads in MiXCR, keeping a single row per CDR3 protein. The sample has approximately 140,000 distinct CDR3 sequences, around 86% seen once. The sequenced material came from CD8+ T cells from PBMCs. The receptor source for this set is a human donor with multiple sclerosis.

The V gene is TRBV6-1, the J gene TRBJ2-3, with a possible D match to TRBD2 (6 bases). V lost 5 bases, J lost 1 base, and 22 bases lay in between. The V gene's germline CDR1 is MNHNS and CDR2 SASEGT. There are 18 residues in the CDR3. For the CDR3, the DNA is TGTGCCAGCAGTCCCCGGGTCTTGCGGGGACGGGGCACAGATACGCAGTATTTT. Its protein product is CASSPRVLRGRGTDTQYF.

The J gene is TRBJ2-7, the V gene TRBV12-3 or TRBV12-4; 10 nucleotides align to TRBD1. V lost 6 bases to trimming and J lost 2 bases; unmatched junction nucleotides: 7. The CDR3 has 15 amino acids. CDR3 loop: CASSSPGQGTYEQYF. Here the CDR3 DNA reads TGTGCCAGCAGCTCGCCGGGACAGGGGACCTACGAGCAGTACTTC.

The chain carries TRBV5-1 and TRBJ2-1; D is unclear. CDR3 length: 14 residues. V was cut by 6 bases and J by 3 bases, with 13 bases left in between. Germline V gene lookup returns CDR1 SGHRS and CDR2 YFSETQ. CDR3 sequence: CASTPRPDYNEQFF. CDR3 DNA: TGCGCCAGCACCCCCAGACCGGACTACAATGAGCAGTTCTTC.

The chain uses TRBV7-9 and TRBJ1-1; no firm D call. CDR3 length: 15 residues. Deletions cut 2 bases from V and 3 bases from J, with 13 bases between. CDR1 and CDR2 from the germline V gene are SEHNR and FQNEAQ (reference sequence). DNA of the CDR3: TGTGCCAGCAGCTTAAAAAACAGTGGTGACACTGAAGCTTTCTTT. Protein product: CASSLKNSGDTEAFF.

This clonotype was observed a handful of times. The V and J genes are TRBV5-1 and TRBJ1-6, with D possibly being TRBD1 (5 bases). This CDR3 contains 16 residues. Trimming pared 4 bases from V and 7 bases from J, leaving 18 bases between. Germline CDR1 SGHRS, CDR2 YFSETQ. For the CDR3, the DNA is TGCGCCAGCAGCCTCACCCAATCAGGGACCAATTCACCCCTCCACTTT. This translates into CASSLTQSGTNSPLHF.

The V and J genes are TRBV19 and TRBJ1-1, with 8 nucleotides matching TRBD1. V gave up 1 base and J gave up 5 bases; unmatched junction bases: 6. Germline V gene data show CDR1 as LNHDA and CDR2 as SQIVND (reference sequence). The CDR3 contains 15 residues. CDR3 nucleotides: TGTGCCAGTAGTATAGCCCCAGGGGGCTGGACTGAAGCTTTCTTT. Its translation is CASSIAPGGWTEAFF.

This chain connects TRBV28 to TRBJ2-1; 13 bases align to TRBD2. J lost 7 bases, V lost 2 bases, and 5 bases had no gene match. The CDR3 has 16 amino acids. CDR1 MDHEN and CDR2 SYDVKM come from the germline V gene. CDR3 protein: CASSLSAGLAGNEQFF. In DNA form, the CDR3 reads TGTGCCAGCAGTTTAAGTGCGGGACTAGCGGGGAATGAGCAGTTCTTC.

This chain links TRBV18 with TRBJ1-1; D remains unclear. V was clipped by 2 bases and J by 1 base, with 14 bases between them. Germline CDR1 reads KGHSH; CDR2 reads LQKENI. This CDR3 comprises 16 residues. DNA for the CDR3: TGTGCCAGCTCACCATACGGAGAACCGGGGAACACTGAAGCTTTCTTT. Amino acids: CASSPYGEPGNTEAFF.

The chain combines TRBV2 with TRBJ1-1, with D hard to call. V was cut by 2 bases and J by 0 bases, with 7 bases left in between. Germline V gives CDR1 SNHLY, CDR2 FYNNEI. CDR3 length: 14 amino acids. This chain's CDR3 is CASSEWLMNTEAFF. The CDR3 DNA reads as TGTGCCAGCAGTGAATGGCTGATGAACACTGAAGCTTTCTTT.

J is TRBJ1-2 and V is TRBV29-1; D unresolved. Trimming removed 0 bases from V and 3 bases from J, with 11 bases in between. Germline loops: CDR1 SQVTM, CDR2 ANQGSEA. This CDR3 contains 14 residues. CDR3 sequence reads: CSVEDWSGDYGYTF. The CDR3 nucleotides read TGCAGCGTTGAAGATTGGTCCGGAGACTATGGCTACACCTTC.

This clonotype was observed once. This chain connects TRBV11-2 to TRBJ2-6; D gene ambiguous. The V end was cut by 0 bases, the J end by 6 bases, with 21 bases between. Germline V gene lookup returns CDR1 SGHAT and CDR2 FQNNGV. The CDR3 sequence is 19 residues long. CDR3 bases: TGTGCCAGCAGCTTAGATGACCCTCAAGGTAATCGGCCGGCCAACGTCCTGACTTTC. It is translated as CASSLDDPQGNRPANVLTF.

This clonotype has a handful of counts. The chain carries TRBV19 and TRBJ2-1; D unclear. Trimming shortened V by 8 bases and J by 4 bases, and 6 bases separated the two germline ends. The CDR3 sequence is 11 residues long. The germline CDR1 and CDR2 sequences are LNHDA and SQIVND (reference sequence). The CDR3, as DNA: TGTGCCAGTTCGGAATACAATGAGCAGTTCTTC. Translating gives CASSEYNEQFF.